The count of the clone carrying this T cell receptor beta chain is one. Here immunoSEQ multiplex PCR was the method, and the copy in TCRdb shows in-frame clones only, minus some. This table has about 430,000 clones, over 75% appearing once. Cohorts were assigned according to the clinical history that participants reported. This sample stems from a study of blood T cell repertoires in COVID-19. The source is a woman aged 30 to 39 with acute COVID-19. Sequences were obtained from PBMCs or T cells enriched from blood (not recorded which).

CDR3 sequence: CASSPGTGENTF. CDR3 in DNA: TGTGCCAGCTCACCGGGAACAGGGGAAAACACCTTC. This chain joins TRBV18 and TRBJ1-2; 7 bases are a match to TRBD1. The CDR3 loop spans 12 amino acids. The J segment lost 12 bases and the V segment lost 3 bases, leaving 7 bases of the junction unmatched. Germline values: CDR1 KGHSH, CDR2 LQKENI.